A single sample gave rise to the 16 T cell receptor beta chains below, sequenced in a study of CD8 T cells in Susac syndrome. Reverse transcription of roughly 0.5 to 1 ug RNA used random hexamers. TCRdb reanalysed the immunoSEQ multiplex PCR reads using MiXCR and keeps one entry per CDR3 protein. This table has around 69,000 distinct CDR3 sequences, 95% to 96% appearing once. The sample was CD4+ T cells from PBMCs. Receptors were obtained from a human donor with multiple sclerosis.

The V gene is TRBV12-3 or TRBV12-4, the J gene TRBJ1-1; unclear D gene. The CDR3 consists of 12 residues. V was trimmed by 6 bases and J by 3 bases, leaving 8 bases between them. This CDR3 reads CASRESYTEAFF. In DNA, the CDR3 is TGTGCCAGCAGGGAATCTTACACTGAAGCTTTCTTT.

The rearrangement joins TRBV6-5 to TRBJ2-1, with D perhaps matching TRBD1 (5 bases). Trimming left V 4 bases short and J 0 bases short, with 10 bases between. This CDR3 is built from 15 residues. CDR1 is MNHEY and CDR2 is SVGAGI in the germline V gene. CDR3 DNA: TGTGCCAGCAGTTCCGGAAGGGGCTCCTACAATGAGCAGTTCTTC. This sequence encodes CASSSGRGSYNEQFF.

J is TRBJ1-6 and V is TRBV27; D not certain. This CDR3 region has 13 residues. Trimming removed 2 bases at V and 14 bases at J, with 13 bases between. Per germline, CDR1 MNHEY and CDR2 SMNVEV (reference sequence). CDR3 nucleotides: TGTGCCAGCAGTTTAGGAGCAGGTTACGCCCTCCACTTT. Residues: CASSLGAGYALHF.

This chain connects TRBV2 to TRBJ2-7; possible D gene TRBD1, 6 bases. Trimming shortened V by 8 bases and J by 0 bases, and 17 bases separated the two germline ends. Germline lookup yields CDR1 SNHLY and CDR2 FYNNEI. CDR3 length equals 15 residues. The CDR3 reads CASSIARDTSYEQYF. The DNA of the CDR3 is TGTGCCAGCTCGATCGCTAGGGACACCTCCTACGAGCAGTACTTC.

The gene calls are TRBV7-2 and TRBJ2-2, with TRBD1 matching 8 bases. V lost 1 base, J lost 4 bases, and 5 bases stayed unmatched. Germline lookup yields CDR1 SGHTA and CDR2 FQGNSA. CDR3 size: 16 residues. CDR3 sequence: CASSLGTGSGTGELFF. The DNA for the CDR3 is TGTGCCAGCAGCTTAGGGACAGGGAGTGGCACCGGGGAGCTGTTTTTT. Complete variable domain (other parts from reference TRBV7-2 and TRBJ2-2): GAGVSQSPSNKVTEKGKDVELRCDPISGHTALYWYRQSLGQGLEFLIYFQGNSAPDKSGLPSDRFSAERTGGSVSTLTIQRTQQEDSAVYLCASSLGTGSGTGELFFGEGSRLTVL.

The chain joins TRBV9 to TRBJ2-1; D not resolved. Trimming cost V 3 bases and J 9 bases, with 16 bases left between them. CDR1 is SGDLS and CDR2 is YYNGEE in the germline V gene. The CDR3 totals 14 residues. CDR3 in DNA: TGTGCCAGCAGCGCCACCGGCGTGGGCTCTGAGCAGTTCTTC. Its protein product is CASSATGVGSEQFF.

The chain uses TRBV27 and TRBJ2-3; D remains ambiguous. This CDR3 contains 13 residues. V was clipped by 3 bases and J by 4 bases, with 8 bases between them. Germline V lookup: CDR1 MNHEY, CDR2 SMNVEV (reference sequence). CDR3 DNA: TGTGCCAGCAGTTTTCTCGGGCCAGATACGCAGTATTTT. This codes for CASSFLGPDTQYF.

This chain connects TRBV7-2 to TRBJ2-3, with a possible D match to TRBD1 (6 bases). Germline-derived CDR1 and CDR2 are SGHTA and FQGNSA. The ends were cut back, 0 bases at V and 4 bases at J, with 11 bases in the middle. The CDR3 loop spans 15 amino acids. CDR3 region: CASSLAGGLADTQYF. The CDR3 nucleotides are TGTGCCAGCAGCTTAGCAGGGGGTCTCGCAGATACGCAGTATTTT.

This clonotype was counted only a few times. The chain recombines TRBV30 with TRBJ1-1; D uncertain. CDR1 GTSNPN and CDR2 SVGIG come from the germline V gene (reference sequence). The CDR3 has 18 amino acids. V gave up 3 bases and J gave up 0 bases, with 23 bases separating them. The CDR3 DNA follows: TGTGCCTGGAGGGCTCGCGGCCGGGCCCTCAATATGAACACTGAAGCTTTCTTT. Amino acids: CAWRARGRALNMNTEAFF.

V is TRBV24-1 and J is TRBJ2-1; 8 bases fit TRBD2. Germline loops: CDR1 KGHDR, CDR2 SFDVKD. V gave up 2 bases and J gave up 8 bases; unmatched junction bases: 7. The CDR3 is 15 amino acids. The CDR3 spells CATSDSAGGHDEQFF. Here the CDR3 DNA reads TGTGCCACCAGTGATTCCGCGGGGGGCCACGATGAGCAGTTCTTC.

This rearrangement joins TRBV4-1 to TRBJ2-7, with 7 bases lining up with TRBD1. There are 16 residues in the CDR3. CDR1 is MGHRA, CDR2 YSYEKL, per germline. Germline trimming cut 1 base from V and 7 bases from J; bases unmatched to any gene: 13. CDR3 amino acids: CASSQVSGTVPLEQYF. The CDR3 coding sequence is TGCGCCAGCAGCCAAGTATCCGGGACAGTCCCTCTAGAGCAGTACTTC.

The chain has TRBV28 and TRBJ1-4; D gene uncertain. The CDR3 is 14 residues long. Germline V gives CDR1 MDHEN, CDR2 SYDVKM. V lost 6 bases and J lost 0, with 8 bases in between. DNA for the CDR3: TGTGCCAGCAGAGACGGTGCAACTAATGAAAAACTGTTTTTT. As protein: CASRDGATNEKLFF.

Only one count was recorded for this clonotype. The chain combines TRBV13 with TRBJ1-2; D gene uncertain. V lost 5 bases to trimming and J lost 2 bases, with 9 bases between them. Germline-derived CDR1 and CDR2 are PRHDT and FYEKMQ (reference sequence). The CDR3 covers 13 residues. CDR3 bases: TGTGCCAGCAGCCCCGGGGTCAACTATGGCTACACCTTC. It specifies CASSPGVNYGYTF.

The V call is TRBV28, the J call TRBJ2-7; TRBD2 aligns across 8 bases. The CDR3 spans 14 residues. Germline assignment: CDR1 MDHEN and CDR2 SYDVKM. J lost 0 bases, V lost 10 bases, and 8 bases had no gene match. The CDR3 sequence is CATGGEGSSYEQYF. In DNA, the CDR3 is TGTGCCACCGGGGGGGAGGGGAGCTCCTACGAGCAGTACTTC.

The chain links TRBV28 to TRBJ2-1; 11 bases agree with TRBD2. Trimming cost V 6 bases and J 6 bases; bases outside gene matches: 4. In germline, CDR1 is MDHEN, CDR2 SYDVKM. This CDR3 has 14 residues. DNA for the CDR3: TGTGCCAGCAGAGGTAGCGGGGGGGCCAATGAGCAGTTCTTC. It translates to CASRGSGGANEQFF.

This rearrangement joins TRBV5-1 to TRBJ2-5, with 8 bases aligning to TRBD1. In germline, CDR1 is SGHRS, CDR2 YFSETQ. The V segment lost 4 bases and the J segment 1 base; nucleotides outside the gene matches: 3. The length of the CDR3 is 14 residues. In DNA, the CDR3 is TGCGCCAGCAGCCTGGGACAGGTCCAAGAGACCCAGTACTTC. Protein product: CASSLGQVQETQYF. The entire variable domain, with the rest obtained from reference TRBV5-1 and TRBJ2-5, is as follows: KAGVTQTPRYLIKTRGQQVTLSCSPISGHRSVSWYQQTPGQGLQFLFEYFSETQRNKGNFPGRFSGRQFSNSRSEMNVSTLELGDSALYLCASSLGQVQETQYFGPGTRLLVL.